This note documents a single T cell receptor (beta chain) sequence. CDR3 length: 17 amino acids. Trimming took 4 bases from V and 0 from J; bases not matched to a gene: 9. In germline, CDR1 is SGHNT, CDR2 YYREEE (reference sequence). The sample belongs to a study of blood T cell repertoires in COVID-19. Assay: immunoSEQ multiplex PCR; the TCRdb copy retains only in-frame clones and omits some. The profile shows under 200,000 clones, 70% to 90% of them singletons. The sequence derives from an elderly woman with COVID-19, enrolled during active disease. The rearrangement links TRBV5-4 to TRBJ2-2; 7 bases agree with TRBD2. Sequencing used peripheral blood. CDR3 region: CASSPPGLGSNTGELFF. The CDR3 bases are TGTGCCAGCAGCCCCCCCGGACTAGGGTCGAACACCGGGGAGCTGTTTTTT.